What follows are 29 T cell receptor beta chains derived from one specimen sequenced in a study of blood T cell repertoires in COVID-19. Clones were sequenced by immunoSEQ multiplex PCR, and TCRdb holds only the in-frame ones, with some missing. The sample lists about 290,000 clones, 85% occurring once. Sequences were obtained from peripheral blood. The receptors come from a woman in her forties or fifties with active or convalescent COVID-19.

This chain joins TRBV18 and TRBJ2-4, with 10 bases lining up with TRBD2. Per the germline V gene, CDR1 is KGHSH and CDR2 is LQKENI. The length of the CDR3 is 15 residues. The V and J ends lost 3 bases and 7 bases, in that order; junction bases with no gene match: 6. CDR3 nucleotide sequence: TGTGCCAGCTCACCCGGACTAGCGGTCCAGAACATTCAGTACTTC. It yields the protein CASSPGLAVQNIQYF.

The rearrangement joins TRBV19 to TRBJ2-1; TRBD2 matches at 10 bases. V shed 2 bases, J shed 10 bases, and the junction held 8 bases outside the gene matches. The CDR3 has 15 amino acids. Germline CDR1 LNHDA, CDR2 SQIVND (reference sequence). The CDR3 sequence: CASSIFQREGREQFF. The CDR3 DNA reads TGTGCCAGTAGTATATTTCAGCGGGAGGGCCGCGAGCAGTTCTTC.

DNA of the CDR3: TGTGCCAGCAGCTTGGGGAGTGTGGGAAGTTCCTACGAGCAGTACTTC. Amino acid sequence: CASSLGSVGSSYEQYF. The chain uses TRBV7-8 and TRBJ2-7, with a tentative D call TRBD2 (5 bases). The CDR3 has 16 residues. Germline V gene sequence: CDR1 SGHVS, CDR2 FQNEAQ. Trimming cost V 3 bases and J 1 base, with 16 bases left between them. The full variable domain, with the rest looked up from reference TRBV7-8 and TRBJ2-7, is GAGVSQSPRYKVAKRGQDVALRCDPISGHVSLFWYQQALGQGPEFLTYFQNEAQLDKSGLPSDRFFAERPEGSVSTLKIQRTQQEDSAVYLCASSLGSVGSSYEQYFGPGTRLTVT.

The CDR3 coding sequence is TGTGCCAGCAGTTACGACTCCTCTCCTAACTATGGCTACACCTTC. This sequence encodes CASSYDSSPNYGYTF. V is TRBV6-5 and J is TRBJ1-2; D remains unclear. V lost 2 bases and J lost 0, with 10 bases in between. From germline, CDR1 is MNHEY and CDR2 SVGAGI. The CDR3 contains 15 residues.

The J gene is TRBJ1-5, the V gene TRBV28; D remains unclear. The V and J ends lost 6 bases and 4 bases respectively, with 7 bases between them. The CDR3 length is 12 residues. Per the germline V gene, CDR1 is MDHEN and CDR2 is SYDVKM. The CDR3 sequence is CASRSPNQPQHF. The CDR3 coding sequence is TGTGCCAGCAGGTCCCCTAATCAGCCCCAGCATTTT.

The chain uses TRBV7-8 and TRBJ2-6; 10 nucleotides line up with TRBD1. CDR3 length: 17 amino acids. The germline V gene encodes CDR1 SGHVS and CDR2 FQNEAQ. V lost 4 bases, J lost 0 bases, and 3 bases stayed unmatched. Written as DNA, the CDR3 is TGTGCCAGCAGCTGGACAGGGGGGAGCTCTGGGGCCAACGTCCTGACTTTC. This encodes CASSWTGGSSGANVLTF.

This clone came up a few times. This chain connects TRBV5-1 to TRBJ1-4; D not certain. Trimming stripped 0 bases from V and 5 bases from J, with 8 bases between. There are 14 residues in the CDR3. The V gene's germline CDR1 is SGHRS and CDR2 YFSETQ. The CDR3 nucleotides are TGCGCCAGCAGCTTGGGGCAGATGAATGAAAAACTGTTTTTT. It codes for CASSLGQMNEKLFF. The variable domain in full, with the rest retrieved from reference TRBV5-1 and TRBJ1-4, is KAGVTQTPRYLIKTRGQQVTLSCSPISGHRSVSWYQQTPGQGLQFLFEYFSETQRNKGNFPGRFSGRQFSNSRSEMNVSTLELGDSALYLCASSLGQMNEKLFFGSGTQLSVL.

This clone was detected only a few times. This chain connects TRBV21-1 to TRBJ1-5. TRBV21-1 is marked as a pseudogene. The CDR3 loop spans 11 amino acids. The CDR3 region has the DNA TGTGCCAGCAGCCCGCTACAGCCCCAGCATTTT. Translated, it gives CASSPLQPQHF.

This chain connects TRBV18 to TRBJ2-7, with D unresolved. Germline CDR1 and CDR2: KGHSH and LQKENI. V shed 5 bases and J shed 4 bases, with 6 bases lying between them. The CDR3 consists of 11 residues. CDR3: CASSEAYEQYF. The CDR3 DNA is TGTGCCAGCTCAGAGGCTTACGAGCAGTACTTC.

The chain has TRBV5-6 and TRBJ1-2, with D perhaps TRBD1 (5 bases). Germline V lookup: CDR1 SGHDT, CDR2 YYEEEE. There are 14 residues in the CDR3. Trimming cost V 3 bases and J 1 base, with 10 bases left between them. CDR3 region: CASSSAGVNYGYTF. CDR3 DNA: TGTGCCAGCAGCTCAGCGGGGGTTAACTATGGCTACACCTTC. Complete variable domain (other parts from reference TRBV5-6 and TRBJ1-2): DAGVTQSPTHLIKTRGQQVTLRCSPKSGHDTVSWYQQALGQGPQFIFQYYEEEERQRGNFPDRFSGHQFPNYSSELNVNALLLGDSALYLCASSSAGVNYGYTFGSGTRLTVV.

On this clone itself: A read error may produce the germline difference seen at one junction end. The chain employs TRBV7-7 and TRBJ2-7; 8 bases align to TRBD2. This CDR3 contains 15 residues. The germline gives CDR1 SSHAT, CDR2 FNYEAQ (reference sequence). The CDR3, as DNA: TGTGCTAGCACCAAGGCGGGGGGCTTGGACTACGAGCAGTACTTC. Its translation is CASTKAGGLDYEQYF.

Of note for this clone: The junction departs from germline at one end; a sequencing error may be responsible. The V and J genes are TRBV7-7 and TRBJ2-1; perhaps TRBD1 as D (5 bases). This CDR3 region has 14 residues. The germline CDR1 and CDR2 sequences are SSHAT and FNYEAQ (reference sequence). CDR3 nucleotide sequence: TGTGCTAGCAGCTTAGGGTCAGGGTACAATGAGCAGTTCTTC. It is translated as CASSLGSGYNEQFF.

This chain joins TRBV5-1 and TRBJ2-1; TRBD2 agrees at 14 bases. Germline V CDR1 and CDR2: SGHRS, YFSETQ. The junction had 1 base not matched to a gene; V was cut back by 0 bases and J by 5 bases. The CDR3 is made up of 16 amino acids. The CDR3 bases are TGCGCCAGCAGCTTGGAGGGACTAGCGGGAGACAATGAGCAGTTCTTC. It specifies CASSLEGLAGDNEQFF.

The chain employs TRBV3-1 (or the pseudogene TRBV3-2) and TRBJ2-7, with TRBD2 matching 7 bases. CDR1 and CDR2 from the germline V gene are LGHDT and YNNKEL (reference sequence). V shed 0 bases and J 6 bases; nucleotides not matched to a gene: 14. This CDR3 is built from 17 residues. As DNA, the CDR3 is TGTGCCAGCAGCCAAGACAGCCCCGCGAAGACTAGCCTCGAGCAGTACTTC. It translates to CASSQDSPAKTSLEQYF.

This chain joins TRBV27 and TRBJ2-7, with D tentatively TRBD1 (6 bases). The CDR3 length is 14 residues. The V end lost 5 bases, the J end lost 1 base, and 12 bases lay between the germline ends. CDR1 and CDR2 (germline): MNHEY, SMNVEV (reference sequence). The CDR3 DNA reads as TGTGCCAGCAGTATCGGACAGTTTTCCTACGAGCAGTACTTC. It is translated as CASSIGQFSYEQYF.

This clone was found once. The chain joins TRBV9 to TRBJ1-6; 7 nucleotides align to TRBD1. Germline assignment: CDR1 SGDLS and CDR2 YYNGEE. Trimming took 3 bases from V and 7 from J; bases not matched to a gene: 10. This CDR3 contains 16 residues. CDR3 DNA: TGTGCCAGCAGCGGGCAGGGGGGCAGTAGGAATTCACCCCTCCACTTT. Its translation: CASSGQGGSRNSPLHF.

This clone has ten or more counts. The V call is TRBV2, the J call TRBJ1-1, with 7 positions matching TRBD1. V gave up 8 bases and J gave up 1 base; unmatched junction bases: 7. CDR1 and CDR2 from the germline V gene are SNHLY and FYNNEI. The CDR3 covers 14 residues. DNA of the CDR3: TGTGCCAGCGATCGGGACAGAGCGAACACTGAAGCTTTCTTT. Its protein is CASDRDRANTEAFF.

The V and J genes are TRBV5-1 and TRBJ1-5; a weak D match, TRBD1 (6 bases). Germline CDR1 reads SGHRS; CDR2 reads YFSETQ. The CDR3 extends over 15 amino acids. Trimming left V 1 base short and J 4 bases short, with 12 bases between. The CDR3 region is CASSLFSGQNQPQHF. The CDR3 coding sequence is TGCGCCAGCAGCTTGTTTAGTGGACAGAATCAGCCCCAGCATTTT.

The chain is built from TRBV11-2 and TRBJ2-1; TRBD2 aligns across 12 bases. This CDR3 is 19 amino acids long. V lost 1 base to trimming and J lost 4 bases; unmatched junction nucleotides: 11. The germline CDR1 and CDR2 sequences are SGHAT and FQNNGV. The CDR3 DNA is TGTGCCAGCAGCTTAGGTTCTCGGCTAGCGGGAGGGGGTTACAATGAGCAGTTCTTC. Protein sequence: CASSLGSRLAGGGYNEQFF.

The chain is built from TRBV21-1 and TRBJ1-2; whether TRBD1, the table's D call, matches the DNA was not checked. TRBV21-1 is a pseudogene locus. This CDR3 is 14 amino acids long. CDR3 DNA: TGTGCCAGGAACAGCCGTAAGACGGACTATGGCTACACCTTC. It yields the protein CARNSRKTDYGYTF.

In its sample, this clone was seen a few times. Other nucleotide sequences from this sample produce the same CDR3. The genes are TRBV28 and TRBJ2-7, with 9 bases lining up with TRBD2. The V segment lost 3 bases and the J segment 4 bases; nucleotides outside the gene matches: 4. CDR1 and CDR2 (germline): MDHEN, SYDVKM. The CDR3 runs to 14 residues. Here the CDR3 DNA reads TGTGCCAGCAGTTTCTCGACTAGCGGTTACGAGCAGTACTTC. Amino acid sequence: CASSFSTSGYEQYF.

The CDR3 protein is CASSYDRPNTEAFF. The CDR3 coding sequence is TGTGCCAGCAGTTACGACAGGCCGAACACTGAAGCTTTCTTT. The gene calls are TRBV6-5 and TRBJ1-1, with D perhaps TRBD1 (6 bases). The CDR3 runs to 14 residues. Germline CDR1 reads MNHEY; CDR2 reads SVGAGI. Trimming left V 2 bases short and J 1 base short, with 8 bases between.

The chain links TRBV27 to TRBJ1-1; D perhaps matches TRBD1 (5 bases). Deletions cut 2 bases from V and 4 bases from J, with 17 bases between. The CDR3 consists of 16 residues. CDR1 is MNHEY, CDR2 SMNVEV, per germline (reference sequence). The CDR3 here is CASSLEGFTGVTEAFF. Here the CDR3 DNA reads TGTGCCAGCAGTTTAGAGGGCTTTACGGGGGTCACTGAAGCTTTCTTT.

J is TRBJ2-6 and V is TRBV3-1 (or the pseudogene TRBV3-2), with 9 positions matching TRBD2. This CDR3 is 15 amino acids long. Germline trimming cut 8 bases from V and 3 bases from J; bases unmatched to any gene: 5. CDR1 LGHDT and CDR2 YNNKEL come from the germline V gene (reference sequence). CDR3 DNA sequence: TGTGCCAGCCTTCGTAGCGGGAGTGGGGCCAACGTCCTGACTTTC. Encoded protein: CASLRSGSGANVLTF.

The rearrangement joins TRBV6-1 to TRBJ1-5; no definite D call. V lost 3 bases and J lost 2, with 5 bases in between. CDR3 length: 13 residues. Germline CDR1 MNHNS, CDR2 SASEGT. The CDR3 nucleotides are TGTGCCAGCAGTGACGGGGGCAATCAGCCCCAGCATTTT. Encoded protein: CASSDGGNQPQHF.

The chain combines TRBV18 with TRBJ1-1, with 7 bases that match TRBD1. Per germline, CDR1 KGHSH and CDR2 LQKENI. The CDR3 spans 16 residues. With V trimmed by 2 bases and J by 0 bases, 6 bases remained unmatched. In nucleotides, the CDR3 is TGTGCCAGCTCACCAAAGAGACAGGGTATGAACACTGAAGCTTTCTTT. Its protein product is CASSPKRQGMNTEAFF.

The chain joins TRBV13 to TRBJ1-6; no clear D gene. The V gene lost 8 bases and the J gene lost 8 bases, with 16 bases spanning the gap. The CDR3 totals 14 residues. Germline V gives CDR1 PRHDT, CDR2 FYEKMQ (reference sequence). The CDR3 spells CASVHRRRDSPLHF. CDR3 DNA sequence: TGTGCCAGCGTTCACCGGAGGAGGGATTCACCCCTCCACTTT.

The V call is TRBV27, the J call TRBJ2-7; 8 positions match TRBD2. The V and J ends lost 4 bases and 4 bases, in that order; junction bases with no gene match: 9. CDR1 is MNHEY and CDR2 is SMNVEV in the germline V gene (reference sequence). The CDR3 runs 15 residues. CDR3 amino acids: CASSSMSGSGYEQYF. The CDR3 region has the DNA TGTGCCAGCAGTTCGATGAGCGGGAGCGGATACGAGCAGTACTTC.

CDR3 DNA sequence: TGTGCCAGCAGTTTCTCTTTCTACGAGCAGTACTTC. Protein product: CASSFSFYEQYF. The chain links TRBV28 to TRBJ2-7; the D is unclear. Germline CDR1 reads MDHEN; CDR2 reads SYDVKM. V lost 3 bases, J lost 3 bases, and 6 bases lay in between. CDR3 size: 12 residues.